This TCR beta chain was observed in a study of response to subunit inactivated influenza vaccine. About this clonotype itself: Its matching antigen is unknown.

TCRdb re-derived calls from the RT-PCR reads in MiXCR, one entry per CDR3 protein. This repertoire shows about 310,000 distinct CDR3 sequences, 20% to 25% found once; its top ten account for roughly 10%. Findings and caveats of the study: It was the authors' suggestion that each seasonal influenza vaccination recruits few new T cells.

The V gene end was trimmed by 1 base and the J gene end by 9 bases; junction bases not matched to a gene: 6. This CDR3 is built from 15 residues. This receptor was taken from a man between 50 and 70 years old who received an inactivated influenza vaccine. The sequencing used PBMCs from blood, collected less than 22 months after vaccination. This sequence joins TRBV12-3 or TRBV12-4 and TRBJ1-6; the match to TRBD1 covers 7 bases. The chain's CDR3 is CASSLVQGFGSPLHF. The CDR3, as DNA: TGTGCCAGCAGTTTAGTACAGGGGTTTGGTTCACCCCTCCACTTT.